This T cell receptor beta chain was sequenced during a study of PD-1 blockade in classical Hodgkin lymphoma. Remarks on this clone: Its antigen is undetermined.

The repertoire was sequenced with immunoSEQ multiplex PCR; TCRdb's copy has only in-frame clones and lacks some. The sample yields about 43,000 clones, approximately 70% seen once. The germline V gene has CDR1 LNHDA and CDR2 SQIVND (reference sequence). The V end was cut by 10 bases, the J end by 0 bases, with 13 bases between. CDR3 length equals 13 residues. Findings of the study overall: Baseline diversity was lower in partial responders and progressors than complete responders.

The patients all showed relapse after autologous stem cell transplantation, while their brentuximab vedotin exposure varied. Sequencing used peripheral blood mononuclear cells (PBMCs), obtained at baseline. This chain joins TRBV19 and TRBJ2-7, with D perhaps TRBD2 (6 bases). This receptor was identified in a human donor with classical Hodgkin lymphoma. Here the CDR3 reads CATTGGISYEQYF. CDR3 bases: TGTGCCACCACTGGGGGGATCTCCTACGAGCAGTACTTC.